These 21 T cell receptor beta chains share one sample of origin, sequenced in a study of radiation and T cells in renal cell carcinoma. Specified time point: blood 2 weeks post-SBRT. As for treatment: 15 Gy SBRT to primary tumor, nephrectomy 4 weeks later. Some clones are missing from TCRdb's copy, which holds only in-frame ones; the method was immunoSEQ multiplex PCR. The sample gives approximately 49,000 clones, about 80% of which show up once; around 31% is in the top ten. The input for sequencing was blood, taken from a patient whose treatment included radiotherapy and nephrectomy. Receptors were obtained from a woman aged 70 to 79 with renal cell carcinoma.

The chain combines TRBV2 with TRBJ2-5, with 9 positions matching TRBD2. The CDR3 consists of 16 residues. CDR1 SNHLY and CDR2 FYNNEI come from the germline V gene. V was pared by 1 base and J by 1 base, with 4 bases of the junction left unmatched. The CDR3 loop reads CASSEEELAGQETQYF. The DNA for the CDR3 is TGTGCCAGCAGTGAAGAGGAACTAGCGGGCCAAGAGACCCAGTACTTC.

The chain is built from TRBV7-3 and TRBJ2-3; TRBD2 aligns across 8 bases. The V gene end was trimmed by 3 bases and the J gene end by 4 bases; junction bases not matched to a gene: 6. Germline values: CDR1 SGHTA, CDR2 FQGTGA. This CDR3 region has 15 residues. CDR3: CASSLTGGPADTQYF. In DNA form, the CDR3 reads TGTGCCAGCAGCTTGACGGGGGGGCCCGCAGATACGCAGTATTTT.

This clone has just a few counts. The V gene is TRBV13, the J gene TRBJ2-7; D is tentatively TRBD1 or TRBD2 (6 bases each). CDR1 and CDR2 from the germline V gene are PRHDT and FYEKMQ (reference sequence). V lost 4 bases to trimming and J lost 6 bases, with 31 bases between them. This CDR3 is 19 amino acids long. DNA for the CDR3: TGTGCCAGCAGCTCCACCCGTGCCAACAGGGCGGGAAGTATAGGCGAGCAGTACTTC. It encodes CASSSTRANRAGSIGEQYF.

The chain uses TRBV7-2 and TRBJ1-2; tentative D call: TRBD1 (6 bases). Germline CDR1 and CDR2: SGHTA and FQGNSA. This CDR3 contains 13 residues. Between the trimmed V and J ends, which lost 4 bases and 3 bases, there was a span of 9 bases. In nucleotides, the CDR3 is TGTGCCAGCAGCTCGACAGGCGACTATGGCTACACCTTC. This translates into CASSSTGDYGYTF.

In this sample, this clone turned up a few times. The V gene is TRBV9, the J gene TRBJ2-3; D unclear. Germline assignment: CDR1 SGDLS and CDR2 YYNGEE. The CDR3 loop spans 15 amino acids. Deletions cut 0 bases from V and 4 bases from J, with 12 bases between. The CDR3 bases are TGTGCCAGCAGCGTAGTCTCGGTAGGCGCAGATACGCAGTATTTT. Amino acid sequence: CASSVVSVGADTQYF. Complete variable domain (other parts from reference TRBV9 and TRBJ2-3): DSGVTQTPKHLITATGQRVTLRCSPRSGDLSVYWYQQSLDQGLQFLIQYYNGEERAKGNILERFSAQQFPDLHSELNLSSLELGDSALYFCASSVVSVGADTQYFGPGTRLTVL.

This clone showed up just once. The chain combines TRBV7-2 with TRBJ2-1, with 7 positions matching TRBD2. Germline V lookup: CDR1 SGHTA, CDR2 FQGNSA. CDR3 size: 14 residues. V was clipped by 3 bases and J by 9 bases; unmatched bases: 8. The CDR3 reads CASSFQRDDVEQFF. DNA for the CDR3: TGTGCCAGCAGCTTCCAGCGGGATGATGTTGAGCAGTTCTTC.

This sequence joins TRBV7-9 and TRBJ1-1; perhaps TRBD1 as D (5 bases). The CDR3 is 15 amino acids. V was trimmed by 3 bases and J by 5 bases, leaving 16 bases between them. Germline-derived CDR1 and CDR2 are SEHNR and FQNEAQ (reference sequence). The CDR3 region has the DNA TGTGCCAGCAGCTTGGAAGGGCGCGGGGGTACTGAAGCTTTCTTT. The encoded protein is CASSLEGRGGTEAFF.

This chain joins TRBV5-4 and TRBJ1-3, with TRBD1 identical over 11 bases. From germline, CDR1 is SGHNT and CDR2 YYREEE (reference sequence). V gave up 3 bases and J gave up 3 bases; unmatched junction bases: 2. The length of the CDR3 is 15 residues. The CDR3 nucleotides are TGTGCCAGCAGCTCGGGACAGGGGGATGGAAACACCATATATTTT. This codes for CASSSGQGDGNTIYF. Together with reference TRBV5-4 and TRBJ1-3, the CDR3 gives the full variable domain: ETGVTQSPTHLIKTRGQQVTLRCSSQSGHNTVSWYQQALGQGPQFIFQYYREEENGRGNFPPRFSGLQFPNYSSELNVNALELDDSALYLCASSSGQGDGNTIYFGEGSWLTVV.

This clone was seen a single time. The chain carries TRBV14 and TRBJ2-3; D remains unclear. The CDR3 covers 13 residues. From germline, CDR1 is SGHDN and CDR2 FVKESK. The V end was cut by 0 bases, the J end by 11 bases, with 12 bases between. The CDR3 reads CASSQDHTAKQYF. Here the CDR3 DNA reads TGTGCCAGCAGCCAAGATCACACGGCTAAGCAGTATTTT.

The J gene is TRBJ2-7, the V gene TRBV2; 10 positions agree with TRBD2. This CDR3 contains 13 residues. Looked up from germline, CDR1 is SNHLY and CDR2 is FYNNEI. With V trimmed by 9 bases and J by 6 bases, 8 bases remained unmatched. The CDR3 DNA is TGTGCCAGTGTAGCGGGAGGAAAGGGCGAGCAGTACTTC. Its translation: CASVAGGKGEQYF.

The chain is built from TRBV6-1 and TRBJ1-2; TRBD1 agrees at 9 bases. CDR1 MNHNS and CDR2 SASEGT come from the germline V gene. This CDR3 contains 13 residues. The ends lost 8 bases at V and 4 bases at J; junction bases unmatched: 5. CDR3 DNA: TGTGCCAGCGCTAGGACAGGGGTCTATGGCTACACCTTC. Amino acids: CASARTGVYGYTF.

This clone came up once. CDR3 coding DNA: TGTGCCAGCGGGATGAGAAACGAGCAGTACTTC. Its protein is CASGMRNEQYF. The chain has TRBV2 and TRBJ2-7; D not certain. The CDR3 sequence is 11 residues long. Germline values: CDR1 SNHLY, CDR2 FYNNEI. Trimming removed 8 bases from V and 5 bases from J, with 10 bases in between.

The chain employs TRBV19 and TRBJ1-5; perhaps TRBD1 as D (5 bases). With 5 bases removed from V and 2 bases from J, the gap between germline ends came to 19 bases. CDR1 is LNHDA and CDR2 is SQIVND in the germline V gene (reference sequence). The CDR3 is 17 residues long. The CDR3 protein is CASSSIGGGTGNQPQHF. CDR3 nucleotide sequence: TGTGCCAGTAGTTCCATCGGGGGGGGAACAGGCAATCAGCCCCAGCATTTT.

This clone has ten or more counts. The V call is TRBV2, the J call TRBJ2-7; 10 bases match TRBD2. V was pared by 4 bases and J by 3 bases, with 9 bases of the junction left unmatched. The length of the CDR3 is 16 residues. CDR1 is SNHLY and CDR2 is FYNNEI in the germline V gene. CDR3 loop: CASSGASGSFNYEQYF. The CDR3 DNA is TGTGCCAGCAGTGGGGCTAGCGGGAGTTTTAACTACGAGCAGTACTTC.

This chain uses TRBV19 with TRBJ2-5; 8 positions agree with TRBD2. This CDR3 spans 11 amino acids. Germline V gene lookup returns CDR1 LNHDA and CDR2 SQIVND (reference sequence). The CDR3 reads CATREGETQYF. In DNA form, the CDR3 reads TGTGCGACCCGGGAGGGAGAGACCCAGTACTTC.

This clone occurred once. The J gene is TRBJ2-1, the V gene TRBV29-1; 11 positions match TRBD1. Germline V gene lookup returns CDR1 SQVTM and CDR2 ANQGSEA. The ends lost 7 bases at V and 4 bases at J; junction bases unmatched: 3. The CDR3 has 13 amino acids. DNA of the CDR3: TGCAGCGGGGACAGGGGGTCGTACAATGAGCAGTTCTTC. Its protein is CSGDRGSYNEQFF.

J is TRBJ2-7 and V is TRBV6-5; D gene uncertain. The CDR3 has 12 residues. CDR1 is MNHEY and CDR2 is SVGAGI in the germline V gene. Trimming removed 0 bases from V and 6 bases from J, with 6 bases in between. CDR3 coding DNA: TGTGCCAGCAGTTACTCACTGTCCGAGCAGTACTTC. It encodes CASSYSLSEQYF.

The J gene is TRBJ2-2, the V gene TRBV5-4; D call uncertain. Germline assignment: CDR1 SGHNT and CDR2 YYREEE (reference sequence). The CDR3 extends over 12 amino acids. With 5 bases removed from V and 0 bases from J, the gap between germline ends came to 2 bases. CDR3: CASRTNTGELFF. In DNA, the CDR3 is TGTGCCAGCAGGACGAACACCGGGGAGCTGTTTTTT.

This sequence joins TRBV5-6 and TRBJ1-2; weak D call: TRBD1 (6 bases). The CDR3 loop spans 13 amino acids. The V gene's germline CDR1 is SGHDT and CDR2 YYEEEE. The V end lost 3 bases, the J end lost 10 bases, and 16 bases lay between the germline ends. The CDR3 spells CASSSPGQQTYTF. For the CDR3, the DNA is TGTGCCAGCAGCTCCCCGGGACAACAAACCTACACCTTC.

The chain recombines TRBV6-1 with TRBJ2-7; D is uncertain. This CDR3 spans 12 amino acids. Germline CDR1 reads MNHNS; CDR2 reads SASEGT. V lost 1 base, J lost 4 bases, and 5 bases lay in between. Here the CDR3 reads CASSEGAYEQYF. The CDR3 coding sequence is TGTGCCAGCAGTGAAGGCGCATACGAGCAGTACTTC.

The rearrangement uses TRBV6-1 and TRBJ2-7, with D possibly being TRBD1 (6 bases). V was pared by 1 base and J by 6 bases, with 19 bases between. The CDR3 is 16 residues long. The germline gives CDR1 MNHNS, CDR2 SASEGT. CDR3 protein: CASSEVVAGVRVEQYF. For the CDR3, the DNA is TGTGCCAGCAGTGAAGTAGTGGCAGGGGTCAGGGTCGAGCAGTACTTC.